Included here is one TCR beta chain sequence, with context. Antigen: not known. The data originate from a study of PD-L1 blockade in urothelial cancer. For the study at large: Bladder-origin urothelial cancer in males covered about 90% of the roughly 30 patients. Study-level results: A pretreatment blood TCR clonality that fell below the median predicted better progression-free and overall survival.

The CDR3 is 15 amino acids. Looked up from germline, CDR1 is MNHNS and CDR2 is SASEGT. Trimming at V came to 3 bases and at J to 4 bases, leaving 3 bases not matched to a gene. The table came from immunoSEQ multiplex PCR; TCRdb's copy has only in-frame clones and leaves some out. The sample lists tens of thousands of clones, around 91% occurring once. The gene calls are TRBV6-1 and TRBJ2-3; 11 bases are shared with TRBD1. This clonotype originated in a woman aged 60-75 years with urothelial cancer. The sample consisted of PBMCs, taken around atezolizumab (anti-PD-L1) treatment. CDR3 in amino acids: CASSDRTGGPDTQYF. The CDR3 DNA sequence: TGTGCCAGCAGTGATAGGACAGGGGGCCCAGATACGCAGTATTTT.